This T cell receptor beta chain is from a study of early T cells in non-severe SARS-CoV-2 infection. General study points: VDJdb-based matching was biased toward anti-spike CD8 responses and missed private and CD4 specificities.

Trimming pared 7 bases from V and 1 base from J, leaving 8 bases between. Germline CDR1 reads SNHLY; CDR2 reads FYNNEI. The CDR3 covers 13 residues. This clonotype was counted at least ten times. The antigen is unknown. Individual cDNA molecules each received unique molecular identifiers attached to them. TCRdb used MiXCR to reprocess the 5' RACE reads, holding one entry per CDR3 protein. The repertoire has more than 40,000 distinct CDR3 sequences, approximately 5.1% of them found once; the top ten carry about 5%. The rearrangement joins TRBV2 to TRBJ1-5; D is unresolved. The receptor was derived from an adult who was a healthcare worker with PCR-confirmed SARS-CoV-2 infection or an uninfected control (not recorded which). The sequenced sample was whole blood, obtained at baseline. CDR3 in DNA: TGTGCCAGCAAACCCGACAGCAATCAGCCCCAGCATTTT. It is translated as CASKPDSNQPQHF.